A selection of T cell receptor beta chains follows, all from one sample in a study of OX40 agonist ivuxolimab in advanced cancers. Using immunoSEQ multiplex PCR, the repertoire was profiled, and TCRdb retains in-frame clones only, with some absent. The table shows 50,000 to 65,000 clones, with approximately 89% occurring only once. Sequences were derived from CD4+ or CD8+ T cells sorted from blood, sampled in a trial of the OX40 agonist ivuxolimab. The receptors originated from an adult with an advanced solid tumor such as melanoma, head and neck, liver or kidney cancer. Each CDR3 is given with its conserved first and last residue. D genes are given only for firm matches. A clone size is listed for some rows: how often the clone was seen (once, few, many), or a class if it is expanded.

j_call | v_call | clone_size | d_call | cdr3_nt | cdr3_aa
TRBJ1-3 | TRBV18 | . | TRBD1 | TGTGCCAGCTCACTCGGACAGGGGGCTGGAAACACCATATATTTT | CASSLGQGAGNTIYF
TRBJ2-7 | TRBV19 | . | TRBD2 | TGTGCCAGTAGTATAGATCCGGGACTAGCCGTCACCGAGCAGTACTTC | CASSIDPGLAVTEQYF
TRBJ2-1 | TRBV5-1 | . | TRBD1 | TGCGCCAGCAGCACGGACAGGGGGTCGGAGGGCCCAGATGAGCAGTTCTTC | CASSTDRGSEGPDEQFF
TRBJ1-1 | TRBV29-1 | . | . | TGCAGCGTTGTCGAGCGTCCCAACACTGAAGCTTTCTTT | CSVVERPNTEAFF
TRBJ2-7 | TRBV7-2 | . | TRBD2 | TGTGCCAGCAGCTACACTAGCGGGAGGGCCTCCCAGCAGTACTTC | CASSYTSGRASQQYF
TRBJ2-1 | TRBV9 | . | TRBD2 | TGTGCCAGCAGCCCGGGGACTAGCGGAACCTACAATGAGCAGTTCTTC | CASSPGTSGTYNEQFF
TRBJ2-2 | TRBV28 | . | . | TGTGCCAGCAGTTTCCAGCGAGCGGGCACCGGGGAGCTGTTTTTT | CASSFQRAGTGELFF
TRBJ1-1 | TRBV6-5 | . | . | TGTGCCAGCAGTTACGTGGGGGGGACTGAAGCTTTCTTT | CASSYVGGTEAFF
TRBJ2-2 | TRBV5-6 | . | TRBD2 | TGTGCCAGCAGCTTGGGACTAGCGGGAGGGATTCCGAACACCGGGGAGCTGTTTTTT | CASSLGLAGGIPNTGELFF
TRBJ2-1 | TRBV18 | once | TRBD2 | TGTGCCAGCTCACCCCCGGGACTAGCGGGATTTGAGCAGTTCTTC | CASSPPGLAGFEQFF
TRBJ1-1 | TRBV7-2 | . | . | TGTGCCAGCAGCTTAGAACAGGGAGTAACTGAAGCTTTCTTT | CASSLEQGVTEAFF
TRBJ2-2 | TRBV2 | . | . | TGTGCCAGCAGTGAAGAGGTGGGAAAGACTGGCTACACCGGGGAGCTGTTTTTT | CASSEEVGKTGYTGELFF
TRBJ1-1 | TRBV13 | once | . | TGTGCCAGCAGCCGCCGCCGGTTTGGGGGCGCAAGGTCGATGAACACTGAAGCTTTCTTT | CASSRRRFGGARSMNTEAFF
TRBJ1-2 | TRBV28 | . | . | TGTGCCAGCAACAGTGGCGGGTATGGCTACACCTTC | CASNSGGYGYTF
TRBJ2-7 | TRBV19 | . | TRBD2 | TGTGCCAGTAGTACTAGCGGGAGGCAAAACTACGAGCAGTACTTC | CASSTSGRQNYEQYF
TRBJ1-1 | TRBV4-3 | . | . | TGCGCCAGCAGCCAAGGGGAGTGGGCTGAAGCTTTCTTT | CASSQGEWAEAFF
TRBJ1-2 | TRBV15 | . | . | TGTGCCACCAGCAGAGGAGGCAGGGCGAACTATGGCTACACCTTC | CATSRGGRANYGYTF
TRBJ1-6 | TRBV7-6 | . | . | TGTGCCAGCAGCTGGGGGTTTGATTCACCCCTCCACTTT | CASSWGFDSPLHF
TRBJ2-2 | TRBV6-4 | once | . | TGTGCCAGCAGACTTGACACGAACACCGGGGAGCTGTTTTTT | CASRLDTNTGELFF
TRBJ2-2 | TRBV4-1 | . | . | TGCGCCAGCAGCGTAGGGCAGGAGAACACCGGGGAGCTGTTTTTT | CASSVGQENTGELFF
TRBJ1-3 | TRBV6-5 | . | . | TGTGCCAGCGGGCCCCAGGGCGCCATATATTTT | CASGPQGAIYF
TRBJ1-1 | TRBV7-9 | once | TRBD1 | TGTGCCAGCGGTGGGTGGGACAGAAACACTGAAGCTTTCTTT | CASGGWDRNTEAFF
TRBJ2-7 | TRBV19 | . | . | TGTGCCAGTAGTATCTCCGGGACCGACAGCTCCTACGAGCAGTACTTC | CASSISGTDSSYEQYF
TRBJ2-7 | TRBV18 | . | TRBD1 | TGTGCCAGCTCAGTCGGACAGGGGACAGCCTACGAGCAGTACTTC | CASSVGQGTAYEQYF
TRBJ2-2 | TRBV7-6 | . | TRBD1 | TGTGCCAGCAGCCCTGGACAGGGGGGCACCGGGGAGCTGTTTTTT | CASSPGQGGTGELFF
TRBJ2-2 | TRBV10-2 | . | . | TGCGCCAGCAGTGGACCAGGGACCGGGGAGCTGTTTTTT | CASSGPGTGELFF
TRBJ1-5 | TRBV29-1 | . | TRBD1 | TGCAGCATCAGACAGGGAGGTGACAATCAGCCCCAGCATTTT | CSIRQGGDNQPQHF
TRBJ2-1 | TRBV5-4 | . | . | TGTGCCAGCAGCCAAGCGCGCAATGAGCAGTTCTTC | CASSQARNEQFF
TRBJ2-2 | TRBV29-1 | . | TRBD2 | TGCAGCGTCGGACTAGCGGGGGAGCTCGGGGAGCTGTTTTTT | CSVGLAGELGELFF
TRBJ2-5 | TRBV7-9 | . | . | TGTGCCAGCAGCCTCTCGGCTGGCAGAGAGACCCAGTACTTC | CASSLSAGRETQYF
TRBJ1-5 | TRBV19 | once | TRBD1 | TGTGCCAGTAGTAAATCGGGACAGGCGGATCAGCCCCAGCATTTT | CASSKSGQADQPQHF
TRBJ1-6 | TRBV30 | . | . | TGTGCCTGGAGTACAGGGAATTTAGAAAATTCACCCCTCCACTTT | CAWSTGNLENSPLHF
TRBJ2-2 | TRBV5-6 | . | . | TGTGCCAGCAGCTTGGGGGTAGCGGCCGGGACCCACCCAGGGGAGCTGTTTTTT | CASSLGVAAGTHPGELFF
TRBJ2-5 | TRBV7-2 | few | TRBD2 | TGTGCCAGCAGCTTCAAACCCCGGGGACTAGCGGGAAATGAGACCCAGTACTTC | CASSFKPRGLAGNETQYF
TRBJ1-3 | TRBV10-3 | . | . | TGTGCCATCAGTGAGATTGGAGGGAGAAACACCATATATTTT | CAISEIGGRNTIYF
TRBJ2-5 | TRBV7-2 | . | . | TGTGCCAGCAGCCAGACCCAAGAGACCCAGTACTTC | CASSQTQETQYF
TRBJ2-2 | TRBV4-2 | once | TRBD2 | TGTGCCAGCAGCCAAGTAACACTAGCGGGAAACACCGGGGAGCTGTTTTTT | CASSQVTLAGNTGELFF
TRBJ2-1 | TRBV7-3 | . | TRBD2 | TGTGCCAGCAGCCAAAGACTAGCGGGAGTCGATGAGCAGTTCTTC | CASSQRLAGVDEQFF
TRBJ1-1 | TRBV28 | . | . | TGTGCCAGCAGTTCCTCCCAGTGGTATACTGAAGCTTTCTTT | CASSSSQWYTEAFF
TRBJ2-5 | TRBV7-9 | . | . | TGTGCCAGCAGCGAGGTTGAGACCCAGTACTTC | CASSEVETQYF
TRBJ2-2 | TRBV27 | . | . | TGTGCCAGCACAAATTCGAACACCGGGGAGCTGTTTTTT | CASTNSNTGELFF
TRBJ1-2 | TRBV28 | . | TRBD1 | TGTGCCAGCAGTCTATCGGACAGGGCGAACTATGGCTACACCTTC | CASSLSDRANYGYTF
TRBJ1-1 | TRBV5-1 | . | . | TGCGCCAGCAGCTTTGAAAGCATGAACACTGAAGCTTTCTTT | CASSFESMNTEAFF